A selection of T cell receptor beta chains follows, all from one sample in a study of CD8 T cells in Susac syndrome. Each CDR3 protein gets one entry after TCRdb re-called the immunoSEQ multiplex PCR reads with MiXCR. The sample includes roughly 150,000 distinct CDR3 sequences, around 95% of them seen just once. What was sequenced was CD8+ T cells from PBMCs. Receptors were obtained from a human donor with multiple sclerosis. Both conserved end residues are part of each CDR3. The D gene is left open where the match is weak. Clone size is shown for a subset of rows, as once, few, many or a class of expanded clone.

cdr3_nt cdr3_aa clone_size v_call d_call j_call
TGTGCCAGCAGCTTAGGCAAAAGGGATAGTGAGCAGTTCTTC CASSLGKRDSEQFF once TRBV13 - TRBJ2-1
TGTGCCAGCAGCCTTTTGGGCGGGGCTACGGAGACCCAGTACTTC CASSLLGGATETQYF - TRBV3-1 - TRBJ2-5
TGTGCCAGCTCACCCTCATCACAGGCTACTAACTATGGCTACACCTTC CASSPSSQATNYGYTF - TRBV18 - TRBJ1-2
TGTGCCAGCAGTGACTGGGACGCCAATGAGCAGTTCTTC CASSDWDANEQFF - TRBV2 - TRBJ2-1
TGTGCCAGCAGCCAAGATCCAGGGACAGAATACAATGAGCAGTTCTTC CASSQDPGTEYNEQFF - TRBV3-1 TRBD1 TRBJ2-1
TGCAGTGCCCCGGAGGAGGGGCCCACAGATACGCAGTATTTT CSAPEEGPTDTQYF - TRBV20-1 - TRBJ2-3
TGTGCCAGCGGCCACAATGAGCAGTTCTTC CASGHNEQFF - TRBV7-9 - TRBJ2-1
TGTGCCAGCAGTTTAGGGACAGGGGCCGGGGAGCTGTTTTTT CASSLGTGAGELFF - TRBV12-3/TRBV12-4 TRBD1 TRBJ2-2
TGCGCCAGCAGCCATCAGGGTGAGGAGACCCAGTACTTC CASSHQGEETQYF many TRBV4-1 - TRBJ2-5
TGTGCCAGCAGATTCGAGAACACTGAAGCTTTCTTT CASRFENTEAFF - TRBV7-9 - TRBJ1-1
TGTGCCAGCAGCCAACGCACAGGGGCTGGAAACACCATATATTTT CASSQRTGAGNTIYF - TRBV3-1 TRBD1 TRBJ1-3
TGTGCCAGCAGCCACACTCGGGTAGACTATGGCTACACCTTC CASSHTRVDYGYTF - TRBV3-1 - TRBJ1-2
TGTGCCAGCTCACCGCTCCGGGACAGGGCGGTCCACGAGCAGTACTTC CASSPLRDRAVHEQYF once TRBV18 TRBD1 TRBJ2-7
TGTGCCAGCCGACAGGGGAATCAGCCCCAGCATTTT CASRQGNQPQHF few TRBV13 TRBD1 TRBJ1-5
TGTGCCAGCAGCGCCAGTGGGGGCGGGGGGGCCTCCGATACGCAGTATTTT CASSASGGGGASDTQYF - TRBV9 TRBD2 TRBJ2-3
TGTGCCAGCAGTTGGACGGCGAACACCGGGGAGCTGTTTTTT CASSWTANTGELFF - TRBV12-3/TRBV12-4 - TRBJ2-2
TGTGCCAGCAGCCCGCCGAGGGACAGGGTCGATGGCTACACCTTC CASSPPRDRVDGYTF - TRBV7-9 TRBD1 TRBJ1-2
TGTGCCACCAGCAGAGAAAAGGGGGGACGGTACGAGCAGTACTTC CATSREKGGRYEQYF - TRBV15 - TRBJ2-7
TGTGCCAGCAGCCAAGGAAACAGGAACACTGAAGCTTTCTTT CASSQGNRNTEAFF - TRBV3-1 - TRBJ1-1
TGTGCCAGCAGTTGGGACGGAGGGAACACTGAAGCTTTCTTT CASSWDGGNTEAFF - TRBV27 - TRBJ1-1
TGCAGTGCAGCCGGGACACCTAGCAATCAGCCCCAGCATTTT CSAAGTPSNQPQHF - TRBV20-1 - TRBJ1-5
TGTGCCAGCAGCCATAGGGACACCGGGGGTGGTTACAATGAGCAGTTCTTC CASSHRDTGGGYNEQFF - TRBV3-1 - TRBJ2-1
TGCGCCAGCAGCCAAGAGGGGGCAACAACAGATACGCAGTATTTT CASSQEGATTDTQYF - TRBV4-1 - TRBJ2-3
TGTGCCAGCAGCCAAGATCTTGGCGGGGAAGCCCGAGAGACCCAGTACTTC CASSQDLGGEARETQYF - TRBV14 - TRBJ2-5
TGTGCCACCAGCAGAGATCTGGACAGGGACACTGAAGCTTTCTTT CATSRDLDRDTEAFF - TRBV15 TRBD1 TRBJ1-1
TGCAGCGTTGAAGATAATGGGCTTAGAGGGGGCTACGAGCAGTACTTC CSVEDNGLRGGYEQYF - TRBV29-1 - TRBJ2-7
TGCGCCAGCAGCCAAGATCTTGGGGACACGGGGGAGTACTTC CASSQDLGDTGEYF - TRBV4-1 - TRBJ2-7
TGTGCCAGCAGCCTTTCGCCTGGGGGCGACTATGGCTACACCTTC CASSLSPGGDYGYTF - TRBV7-9 - TRBJ1-2
TGTGCCAGCATCGGGACAGGGGGCACGTATGGCTACACCTTC CASIGTGGTYGYTF - TRBV5-6 TRBD1 TRBJ1-2
TGTGCCAGCAGCCACCCCCGGCGGGGGGGCTCGGAGACCCAGTACTTC CASSHPRRGGSETQYF - TRBV7-6 TRBD2 TRBJ2-5
TGTGCCAGCAGCGGGGGGGACACGTACTTC CASSGGDTYF - TRBV7-9 - TRBJ2-7
TGCAGCGCTGCGTCCGGGGAGCTGTTTTTT CSAASGELFF - TRBV29-1 - TRBJ2-2
TGTGCCAGCAGCGTAAGTGGTAGCCTGGTCGCAGATACGCAGTATTTT CASSVSGSLVADTQYF - TRBV9 - TRBJ2-3
TGTGCCAGCATCCTAGCGGGGAACTACAATGAGCAGTTCTTC CASILAGNYNEQFF - TRBV7-9 TRBD2 TRBJ2-1
TGTGCCAGTTCTCACGGGACAGGGTACTACGAGCAGTACTTC CASSHGTGYYEQYF - TRBV19 TRBD1 TRBJ2-7
TGTGCCTGGAGTGTAGGGGCCAAGGGGAATACAGATACGCAGTATTTT CAWSVGAKGNTDTQYF - TRBV30 - TRBJ2-3
TGTGCCAGCAGCTTAGGCCGGGGTAGAGCCTACGAGCAGTACTTC CASSLGRGRAYEQYF - TRBV13 - TRBJ2-7
TGTGCCTGGAGTGTATCCGGGTTCAATGAGCAGTTCTTC CAWSVSGFNEQFF - TRBV30 - TRBJ2-1
TGTGCCAGCAGCCTTAGACAGGGGCCTGGGGCCAACGTCCTGACTTTC CASSLRQGPGANVLTF - TRBV7-9 TRBD1 TRBJ2-6
TGTGCCAGCAGTTTCCCTGAGGAGCCCCAGCATTTT CASSFPEEPQHF - TRBV6-2/TRBV6-3 - TRBJ1-5
TGCGCCAGCAGCTGGGCGGGTGAGCAGTACTTC CASSWAGEQYF - TRBV5-1 - TRBJ2-7